These 27 T cell receptor beta chains originate from one sample sequenced in a study of siplizumab effects on memory and regulatory T cells. Cells from the mixed lymphocyte reaction underwent coculture for roughly six days at 37 degrees C. No antigen is known for these receptors. Measured with immunoSEQ multiplex PCR; TCRdb has only the in-frame clones, and not every one. Of over 14,000 clones in the sample, 49% were seen once. Sequenced input: CFSE-low (dividing) CD4+ T cells sorted from an allogeneic mixed lymphocyte reaction. The receptors were sampled from a human donor in good health; the cells came from an allogeneic mixed lymphocyte reaction.

This clone was recorded a few times. The V call is TRBV6-6, the J call TRBJ1-5; no definite D call. In germline, CDR1 is MNHNY, CDR2 SVGAGI (reference sequence). The V end was cut by 0 bases, the J end by 7 bases, with 13 bases between. The CDR3 has 15 amino acids. The CDR3 loop reads CASSYSVSKPQPQHF. CDR3 coding DNA: TGTGCCAGCAGTTACTCCGTCTCCAAACCCCAGCCCCAGCATTTT.

The genes are TRBV7-2 and TRBJ1-2; 7 nucleotides line up with TRBD1. CDR1 and CDR2 (germline): SGHTA, FQGNSA. The CDR3 length is 14 residues. Trimming took 5 bases from V and 4 from J; bases not matched to a gene: 7. The CDR3, as DNA: TGTGCCAGCAGCCCCGGGACAGAGCTCTATGGCTACACCTTC. Translating it yields CASSPGTELYGYTF.

By proportion, this clone is medium-sized (0.01 to 0.1%). This sequence joins TRBV7-2 and TRBJ2-2; 11 nucleotides agree with TRBD2. V lost 2 bases, J lost 7 bases, and 12 bases stayed unmatched. CDR1 and CDR2 from the germline V gene are SGHTA and FQGNSA. The CDR3 extends over 18 amino acids. CDR3 sequence (DNA): TGTGCCAGCAGCTTAAGTTCTGGTAGCGGGAGGGCCATCGGGGAGCTGTTTTTT. Translating gives CASSLSSGSGRAIGELFF. The complete variable domain, with remaining parts taken from reference TRBV7-2 and TRBJ2-2, reads GAGVSQSPSNKVTEKGKDVELRCDPISGHTALYWYRQSLGQGLEFLIYFQGNSAPDKSGLPSDRFSAERTGGSVSTLTIQRTQQEDSAVYLCASSLSSGSGRAIGELFFGEGSRLTVL.

The chain combines TRBV9 with TRBJ1-2, with D tentatively TRBD1 (6 bases). The CDR3 is 14 amino acids. Germline lookup yields CDR1 SGDLS and CDR2 YYNGEE. V was clipped by 4 bases and J by 4 bases, with 14 bases between them. CDR3 nucleotide sequence: TGTGCCAGCAGCCCAGGGACACCAGTCTATGGCTACACCTTC. It specifies CASSPGTPVYGYTF. The full variable domain, in which reference TRBV9 and TRBJ1-2 provide the parts outside the CDR3, is DSGVTQTPKHLITATGQRVTLRCSPRSGDLSVYWYQQSLDQGLQFLIQYYNGEERAKGNILERFSAQQFPDLHSELNLSSLELGDSALYFCASSPGTPVYGYTFGSGTRLTVV.

This clone was counted only a few times. In nucleotides, the CDR3 is TGTGCCAGCAGTCCCCAGGGGGACTATGGCTACACCTTC. It encodes CASSPQGDYGYTF. The genes are TRBV6-6 and TRBJ1-2, with 7 bases that match TRBD1. The germline CDR1 and CDR2 sequences are MNHNY and SVGAGI (reference sequence). This CDR3 has 13 residues. The V segment lost 5 bases and the J segment 3 bases; nucleotides outside the gene matches: 3.

The rearrangement uses TRBV9 and TRBJ1-2; D might be TRBD1 (6 bases). V dropped 0 bases and J dropped 3 bases, with 12 bases sitting between them. The length of the CDR3 is 15 residues. From germline, CDR1 is SGDLS and CDR2 YYNGEE. The CDR3 protein is CASSVDPGVYYGYTF. The DNA for the CDR3 is TGTGCCAGCAGCGTAGACCCAGGGGTTTACTATGGCTACACCTTC.

The gene calls are TRBV18 and TRBJ1-1; unclear D gene. The CDR3 loop spans 12 amino acids. V was cut by 6 bases and J by 4 bases, with 9 bases left in between. Germline CDR1 is KGHSH and CDR2 is LQKENI. As DNA, the CDR3 is TGTGCCAGCTCTAACAGTCTCACTGAAGCTTTCTTT. Translation: CASSNSLTEAFF.

The chain employs TRBV5-1 and TRBJ2-7, with 8 bases matching TRBD2. V dropped 1 base and J dropped 5; count of bases not matched to a gene: 5. From germline, CDR1 is SGHRS and CDR2 YFSETQ. The CDR3 runs to 14 residues. The CDR3 DNA reads as TGCGCCAGCAGCTTGACGGGAGGGAGCGACGAGCAGTACTTC. Protein: CASSLTGGSDEQYF. The variable domain in full, with the rest retrieved from reference TRBV5-1 and TRBJ2-7, is KAGVTQTPRYLIKTRGQQVTLSCSPISGHRSVSWYQQTPGQGLQFLFEYFSETQRNKGNFPGRFSGRQFSNSRSEMNVSTLELGDSALYLCASSLTGGSDEQYFGPGTRLTVT.

The chain links TRBV6-1 to TRBJ1-1, with 7 bases fitting TRBD1. This CDR3 has 13 residues. The germline V gene has CDR1 MNHNS and CDR2 SASEGT. After removal of 6 bases from V and 1 base from J, the junction contained 2 bases not matched to a gene. In nucleotides, the CDR3 is TGTGCCAGCAGGGACAGGTCGAACACTGAAGCTTTCTTT. Its translation is CASRDRSNTEAFF.

The genes are TRBV27 and TRBJ1-1; 7 nucleotides match TRBD1. Germline CDR1 and CDR2: MNHEY and SMNVEV (reference sequence). This CDR3 spans 16 amino acids. Trimming cost V 2 bases and J 4 bases; bases outside gene matches: 10. Here the CDR3 DNA reads TGTGCCAGCAGTTTAGGCGATCGACAGGGCCCCACTGAAGCTTTCTTT. Translating it yields CASSLGDRQGPTEAFF.

This clone is labeled medium-sized (0.01 to 0.1%). This chain uses TRBV19 with TRBJ1-2; D call uncertain. V was cut by 5 bases and J by 0 bases, with 13 bases left in between. This CDR3 comprises 15 residues. In germline, CDR1 is LNHDA, CDR2 SQIVND (reference sequence). CDR3 coding DNA: TGTGCCAGTAGTTTCCGTTCCGGGGCTAACTATGGCTACACCTTC. Its protein is CASSFRSGANYGYTF.

This clone is termed medium-sized (0.01 to 0.1%). This chain uses TRBV2 with TRBJ2-5, with TRBD2 identical over 7 bases. Looked up from germline, CDR1 is SNHLY and CDR2 is FYNNEI. J lost 4 bases, V lost 8 bases, and 4 bases had no gene match. CDR3 size: 12 residues. The CDR3 nucleotides read TGTGCCAGCTCCGCGGGAGCAGAGACCCAGTACTTC. This sequence encodes CASSAGAETQYF.

This CDR3 reads CASSQVERGGFYEQYF. The DNA of the CDR3 is TGCGCCAGCAGCCAAGTGGAGCGGGGGGGTTTCTACGAGCAGTACTTC. This chain links TRBV4-1 with TRBJ2-7; 10 nucleotides align to TRBD2. The V gene's germline CDR1 is MGHRA and CDR2 YSYEKL. The ends lost 1 base at V and 3 bases at J; junction bases unmatched: 6. The CDR3 length is 16 residues.

The chain carries TRBV19 and TRBJ1-2; D might be TRBD1 (6 bases). V lost 8 bases and J lost 8, with 12 bases in between. This CDR3 is built from 11 residues. Looked up from germline, CDR1 is LNHDA and CDR2 is SQIVND (reference sequence). The DNA for the CDR3 is TGTGCCAGTTTGCAGGGGCACGGCTACACCTTC. It is translated as CASLQGHGYTF. Combining the CDR3 with reference TRBV19 and TRBJ1-2 gives the whole variable domain DGGITQSPKYLFRKEGQNVTLSCEQNLNHDAMYWYRQDPGQGLRLIYYSQIVNDFQKGDIAEGYSVSREKKESFPLTVTSAQKNPTAFYLCASLQGHGYTFGSGTRLTVV.

The rearrangement uses TRBV6-5 and TRBJ1-1; D gene ambiguous. Germline lookup yields CDR1 MNHEY and CDR2 SVGAGI. CDR3 size: 13 residues. Trimming pared 0 bases from V and 4 bases from J, leaving 6 bases between. In nucleotides, the CDR3 is TGTGCCAGCAGTTACTCGATAGCCACTGAAGCTTTCTTT. Translation gives CASSYSIATEAFF.

This clone turned up a few times. V is TRBV5-1 and J is TRBJ2-3; D might be TRBD2 (5 bases). Germline CDR1 and CDR2: SGHRS and YFSETQ. The V end lost 3 bases, the J end lost 6 bases, and 11 bases lay between the germline ends. CDR3 length equals 13 residues. CDR3 DNA: TGCGCCAGCAGCTCCTTACTAGATGATACGCAGTATTTT. Protein: CASSSLLDDTQYF.

The rearrangement links TRBV2 to TRBJ2-5; no reliable D call. Germline V lookup: CDR1 SNHLY, CDR2 FYNNEI. The V and J ends lost 3 bases and 3 bases respectively, with 8 bases between them. This CDR3 has 13 amino acids. In DNA form, the CDR3 reads TGTGCCAGCAGTGAGAGGAGAAAAGAGACCCAGTACTTC. Translating gives CASSERRKETQYF.

This clone showed up just once. The V call is TRBV7-3, the J call TRBJ2-2; D is uncertain. The CDR3 is 14 amino acids. V lost 2 bases to trimming and J lost 4 bases, with 8 bases between them. CDR1 and CDR2 from the germline V gene are SGHTA and FQGTGA. The CDR3 nucleotides read TGTGCCAGCAGCTTAGGAACCAGCACCGGGGAGCTGTTTTTT. Its translation: CASSLGTSTGELFF.

This chain links TRBV7-2 with TRBJ2-7, with D unclear. Germline assignment: CDR1 SGHTA and CDR2 FQGNSA. The CDR3 contains 14 residues. V was cut by 4 bases and J by 1 base, with 11 bases left in between. CDR3 sequence reads: CASSWVGGSYEQYF. The CDR3 nucleotides are TGTGCCAGCAGCTGGGTTGGCGGTTCCTACGAGCAGTACTTC.

This sequence joins TRBV9 and TRBJ2-3; D unresolved. This CDR3 has 13 residues. Germline V gives CDR1 SGDLS, CDR2 YYNGEE. The V and J ends lost 0 bases and 0 bases respectively, with 2 bases between them. DNA for the CDR3: TGTGCCAGCAGCGTAGTAAGCACAGATACGCAGTATTTT. It is translated as CASSVVSTDTQYF.

This clone is a singleton in its sample. The rearrangement links TRBV14 to TRBJ2-1; 8 bases are a match to TRBD2. With V trimmed by 2 bases and J by 8 bases, 20 bases remained unmatched. CDR1 SGHDN and CDR2 FVKESK come from the germline V gene. This CDR3 region has 19 residues. The CDR3 DNA is TGTGCCAGCAGCCAACGCTCCCTAGGTAGGAGCGGGAGTCTCGATGAGCAGTTCTTC. Amino acids: CASSQRSLGRSGSLDEQFF.

This clone was counted only a few times. The chain uses TRBV5-5 and TRBJ2-1, with 9 bases identical to TRBD1. The CDR3 runs 15 residues. V lost 1 base, J lost 4 bases, and 3 bases stayed unmatched. Per germline, CDR1 SGHKS and CDR2 YYEKEE (reference sequence). CDR3: CASSLQGQGYNEQFF. CDR3 nucleotides: TGTGCCAGCAGCTTGCAGGGACAGGGTTACAATGAGCAGTTCTTC.

The chain recombines TRBV25-1 with TRBJ2-1; D may match TRBD1 or TRBD2 (6 bases each). The CDR3 is made up of 15 amino acids. V lost 6 bases, J lost 2 bases, and 14 bases lay in between. Germline lookup yields CDR1 MGHDK and CDR2 SYGVNS. Written as DNA, the CDR3 is TGTGCCAGCAGAGAAGGGGGGCTAACCTACAATGAGCAGTTCTTC. It specifies CASREGGLTYNEQFF.

This chain uses TRBV19 with TRBJ1-2, with no clear D. V lost 3 bases, J lost 2 bases, and 13 bases lay in between. In germline, CDR1 is LNHDA, CDR2 SQIVND (reference sequence). The CDR3 sequence is 15 residues long. The CDR3 sequence is CASSIQAQNNYGYTF. DNA for the CDR3: TGTGCCAGTAGTATTCAGGCACAGAACAACTATGGCTACACCTTC.

The CDR3 spells CARSLQREREQYF. DNA of the CDR3: TGTGCCAGAAGCTTGCAGCGGGAGCGGGAGCAGTACTTC. The chain recombines TRBV5-3 with TRBJ2-7, with 8 bases identical to TRBD2. TRBV5-3 is treated as an ORF (open reading frame) with a function not yet certain. The CDR3 has 13 residues. The V and J ends lost 1 base and 7 bases, in that order; junction bases with no gene match: 4.

This clone has more than one count but fewer than ten. The chain carries TRBV30 and TRBJ1-2; maybe TRBD1 (5 bases). Germline assignment: CDR1 GTSNPN and CDR2 SVGIG (reference sequence). There are 12 residues in the CDR3. Trimming cost V 1 base and J 3 bases, with 6 bases left between them. The CDR3 protein is CAWSGQYYGYTF. Here the CDR3 DNA reads TGTGCCTGGAGTGGACAGTACTATGGCTACACCTTC.

The chain recombines TRBV5-4 with TRBJ2-5; 8 nucleotides match TRBD2. Germline V gives CDR1 SGHNT, CDR2 YYREEE (reference sequence). The CDR3 runs 17 residues. With V trimmed by 1 base and J by 3 bases, 11 bases remained unmatched. CDR3 residues: CASSLRLTSGSKETQYF. The CDR3 DNA is TGTGCCAGCAGCTTGCGTTTAACTAGCGGAAGTAAAGAGACCCAGTACTTC.